A few counts support the clone carrying this T cell receptor (beta chain). This record comes from a study of T cell changes during pregnancy in multiple sclerosis. This CDR3 region has 11 residues. Trimming cost V 0 bases and J 4 bases, with 3 bases left between them. The germline gives CDR1 GTSNPN, CDR2 SVGIG (reference sequence). Clones were read by immunoSEQ multiplex PCR, and TCRdb kept only the in-frame ones, dropping some. The sample contains around 63,000 clones, roughly 91% of which appear only once. This sequence originates from a female donor in good health, enrolled as a control in a pregnancy study. The sample consisted of peripheral blood, taken in the third trimester of pregnancy. The V call is TRBV30, the J call TRBJ1-1, with unresolved D. Here the CDR3 reads CAWSVLTEAFF. For the CDR3, the DNA is TGTGCCTGGAGTGTACTCACTGAAGCTTTCTTT.